One and the same sample provided the 21 T cell receptor beta chains below, sequenced in a study of blood T cells in healthy people across ages (dated by TCRdb to the mid-2010s). Libraries were prepared through 5' RACE. The sequencer listed for this sample is Illumina HiSeq 2500. A second PCR of about 7 to 12 cycles was run with a J-beta primer mix and a sample-barcoded 5' primer. TCRdb redid the processing of the public reads, applying fastp at Q25 and MiXCR, and retained in-frame beta chains. Every CDR3 protein is listed once, alongside the most common genes and DNA of its rows. This sample has around 780,000 distinct CDR3 sequences in its table, and roughly 25% of those were observed once. The top ten clonotypes cover less than 3.5% of the sample. This same sample was also taken into another study, of T cells of mothers and their children.

Sequencing was done on a sample of blood. Receptor source: a boy younger than 18 in good health.

This chain links TRBV27 with TRBJ2-7, with a possible D match to TRBD1 (6 bases). V gave up 1 base and J gave up 6 bases, with 13 bases separating them. Per germline, CDR1 MNHEY and CDR2 SMNVEV (reference sequence). The CDR3 is 14 residues long. The CDR3 reads CASSLFQGTVEQYF. The CDR3 DNA sequence: TGTGCCAGCAGTTTATTTCAGGGGACGGTCGAGCAGTACTTC.

This clonotype has a handful of counts. This chain uses TRBV18 with TRBJ1-1; tentative D call: TRBD1 (6 bases). Trimming left V 8 bases short and J 3 bases short, with 13 bases between. Germline V gene data show CDR1 as KGHSH and CDR2 as LQKENI. The CDR3 runs to 13 residues. The CDR3 is CASTRGGDTEAFF. CDR3 in DNA: TGTGCCAGCACCAGGGGCGGGGACACTGAAGCTTTCTTT.

This chain links TRBV30 with TRBJ2-3; D is perhaps TRBD1 (6 bases). Germline V lookup: CDR1 GTSNPN, CDR2 SVGIG (reference sequence). V lost 3 bases, J lost 4 bases, and 11 bases lay in between. This CDR3 is 13 amino acids long. The CDR3: CAWSMGAADTQYF. The CDR3 DNA is TGTGCCTGGAGCATGGGGGCAGCAGATACGCAGTATTTT.

The chain recombines TRBV11-2 with TRBJ2-5; weak D call: TRBD2 (6 bases). Germline CDR1 and CDR2: SGHAT and FQNNGV. V lost 0 bases, J lost 4 bases, and 18 bases lay in between. The CDR3 consists of 17 residues. The CDR3 spells CASSLDSAGRGLETQYF. Written as DNA, the CDR3 is TGTGCCAGCAGCTTAGATTCGGCGGGACGAGGGTTAGAGACCCAGTACTTC.

The genes are TRBV5-6 and TRBJ1-2; D is uncertain. CDR3 length equals 12 residues. From germline, CDR1 is SGHDT and CDR2 YYEEEE. V gave up 1 base and J gave up 8 bases, with 9 bases separating them. The CDR3 here is CASSLTYVGYTF. The CDR3 DNA follows: TGTGCCAGCAGCTTGACCTATGTGGGCTACACCTTC.

For this clonotype: The junction does not match germline at one end; this may be a read error. The rearrangement joins TRBV5-5 to TRBJ1-3, with TRBD1 identical over 7 bases. The CDR3 extends over 17 amino acids. Germline CDR1 SGHKS, CDR2 YYEKEE (reference sequence). CDR3 sequence (DNA): TGTACCAGCAGCTTGTTCGTCGCAGGGGGCTCTGGAAACACCATATATTTT. Translating it yields CTSSLFVAGGSGNTIYF. The full variable domain, rest sourced from reference TRBV5-5 and TRBJ1-3, is DAGVTQSPTHLIKTRGQQVTLRCSPISGHKSVSWYQQVLGQGPQFIFQYYEKEERGRGNFPDRFSARQFPNYSSELNVNALLLGDSALYLCTSSLFVAGGSGNTIYFGEGSWLTVV.

This sequence joins TRBV6-1 and TRBJ2-5; D perhaps matches TRBD1 (6 bases). The DNA end is a closer match to TRBJ2-1, so the J assignment may be wrong. This CDR3 is built from 14 residues. The germline V gene has CDR1 MNHNS and CDR2 SASEGT. CDR3 loop: CASSILQGMNEQFF. In DNA, the CDR3 is TGTGCCAGCAGTATTCTCCAGGGGATGAATGAGCAGTTCTTC.

This rearrangement joins TRBV29-1 to TRBJ1-1, with 7 bases lining up with TRBD1. J was trimmed by 5 bases and V by 7 bases; bases with no gene match: 10. The germline gives CDR1 SQVTM, CDR2 ANQGSEA. CDR3 length: 13 residues. CDR3 amino acids: CSAGRRGRTEAFF. CDR3 sequence (DNA): TGCAGCGCTGGTCGGAGGGGGCGGACTGAAGCTTTCTTT.

This clonotype was counted a few times. V usage is TRBV2 and J usage is TRBJ2-1, with 10 nucleotides matching TRBD2. The CDR3 runs to 15 residues. With V trimmed by 7 bases and J by 5 bases, 8 bases remained unmatched. Germline CDR1 is SNHLY and CDR2 is FYNNEI. CDR3 in DNA: TGTGCCAGCAATTGGCAAGCGGGGGGGAACAATGAGCAGTTCTTC. The encoded protein is CASNWQAGGNNEQFF.

V and J are TRBV11-2 and TRBJ2-5; tentatively, D is TRBD1 or TRBD2 (5 bases each). Trimming took 6 bases from V and 8 from J, leaving 22 bases between them. The CDR3 sequence is 15 residues long. Germline V gives CDR1 SGHAT, CDR2 FQNNGV. CDR3 sequence (DNA): TGTGCCAGCAGGTCATCGGCGAGCCCGGGGCGAACCCAGTACTTC. It translates to CASRSSASPGRTQYF. The complete variable domain, with remaining parts taken from reference TRBV11-2 and TRBJ2-5, reads EAGVAQSPRYKIIEKRQSVAFWCNPISGHATLYWYQQILGQGPKLLIQFQNNGVVDDSQLPKDRFSAERLKGVDSTLKIQPAKLEDSAVYLCASRSSASPGRTQYFGPGTRLLVL.

The chain carries TRBV29-1 and TRBJ1-4; D gene unclear. The germline CDR1 and CDR2 sequences are SQVTM and ANQGSEA. The CDR3 runs to 12 residues. Trimming stripped 6 bases from V and 4 bases from J, with 9 bases between. CDR3 sequence (DNA): TGCAGCGTCAGTGGGGATAATGAAAAACTGTTTTTT. It yields the protein CSVSGDNEKLFF.

The chain carries TRBV7-8 and TRBJ2-3; TRBD2 aligns across 8 bases. V was pared by 5 bases and J by 4 bases, with 8 bases of the junction left unmatched. Looked up from germline, CDR1 is SGHVS and CDR2 is FQNEAQ. CDR3 size: 15 residues. In DNA form, the CDR3 reads TGTGCCAGCAGCCCAACGGGGGGGCTACCAGATACGCAGTATTTT. Translated, it gives CASSPTGGLPDTQYF.

The chain combines TRBV28 with TRBJ1-2, with a possible D match to TRBD1 (5 bases). The V and J ends lost 5 bases and 0 bases respectively, with 10 bases between them. The CDR3 extends over 14 amino acids. CDR1 is MDHEN and CDR2 is SYDVKM in the germline V gene. This chain's CDR3 is CASSGQGTNYGYTF. The CDR3 DNA is TGTGCCAGCAGTGGGCAGGGCACTAACTATGGCTACACCTTC.

The chain carries TRBV20-1 and TRBJ2-5; 12 bases match TRBD2. The junction had 11 bases not matched to a gene; V was cut back by 1 base and J by 11 bases. The CDR3 length is 15 residues. Germline lookup yields CDR1 DFQATT and CDR2 SNEGSKA (reference sequence). Here the CDR3 DNA reads TGCAGTGCTAGAGCGACTAGCGGGGGCCACCAAGAGCAGTACTTC. This sequence encodes CSARATSGGHQEQYF.

This clonotype occurred a few times. The chain recombines TRBV28 with TRBJ2-1; 9 bases align to TRBD1. Germline CDR1 and CDR2: MDHEN and SYDVKM. The ends lost 5 bases at V and 10 bases at J; junction bases unmatched: 6. This CDR3 has 13 residues. CDR3 in amino acids: CASSLGQGREQFF. DNA for the CDR3: TGTGCCAGCAGTCTAGGACAGGGGAGGGAGCAGTTCTTC. Full variable domain (rest looked up from reference TRBV28 and TRBJ2-1): DVKVTQSSRYLVKRTGEKVFLECVQDMDHENMFWYRQDPGLGLRLIYFSYDVKMKEKGDIPEGYSVSREKKERFSLILESASTNQTSMYLCASSLGQGREQFFGPGTRLTVL.

This clonotype was observed a handful of times. The V call is TRBV20-1, the J call TRBJ1-2; D not resolved. Trimming removed 3 bases from V and 4 bases from J, with 9 bases in between. The CDR3 runs to 12 residues. CDR1 DFQATT and CDR2 SNEGSKA come from the germline V gene (reference sequence). This CDR3 reads CSASQDLYGYTF. The CDR3 DNA follows: TGCAGTGCTAGTCAAGACCTCTATGGCTACACCTTC.

In this sample, this clonotype turned up a few times. This chain links TRBV12-3 or TRBV12-4 with TRBJ2-5, with 8 bases that match TRBD2. The CDR3 runs 17 residues. Trimming removed 6 bases from V and 5 bases from J; junction bases left unmatched: 17. CDR3 in DNA: TGTGCCAGCAGCACGACTGGTTGGGCTAGCGGGTTGGAGACCCAGTACTTC. Amino acid sequence: CASSTTGWASGLETQYF.

The chain links TRBV6-1 to TRBJ1-5, with TRBD1 matching 12 bases. V trimming: 4 bases; J trimming: 6 bases; junction bases outside the gene matches: 7. Germline lookup yields CDR1 MNHNS and CDR2 SASEGT. The CDR3 consists of 16 residues. The CDR3 bases are TGTGCCAGCAGTGCCGGCGGGACAGGGGGCTCTCAGCCCCAGCATTTT. Residues: CASSAGGTGGSQPQHF.

This clonotype has only a few counts. The V and J genes are TRBV3-1 and TRBJ1-5; D gene unclear. Trimming removed 0 bases at V and 4 bases at J, with 7 bases between. Per the germline V gene, CDR1 is LGHDT and CDR2 is YNNKEL (reference sequence). The CDR3 has 14 amino acids. The CDR3: CASSQEGGNQPQHF. The DNA for the CDR3 is TGTGCCAGCAGCCAAGAAGGCGGTAATCAGCCCCAGCATTTT.

This clonotype has a handful of counts. The V and J genes are TRBV27 and TRBJ2-3; tentative D call: TRBD1 (6 bases). The germline V gene has CDR1 MNHEY and CDR2 SMNVEV (reference sequence). The CDR3 totals 13 residues. Trimming removed 6 bases from V and 10 bases from J, with 17 bases in between. In DNA form, the CDR3 reads TGTGCCAGCAGGAGGGACACCTCCTCGCCGCAGTATTTT. Translating gives CASRRDTSSPQYF.

The chain couples TRBV29-1 to TRBJ2-1; D is possibly TRBD1 (6 bases). The V gene lost 5 bases and the J gene lost 6 bases, with 14 bases spanning the gap. Germline V CDR1 and CDR2: SQVTM, ANQGSEA. The length of the CDR3 is 13 residues. CDR3 loop: CSVSRDIVNEQFF. CDR3 DNA sequence: TGCAGCGTTTCCCGGGACATTGTCAATGAGCAGTTCTTC.